Here is one TCR beta chain with its context. The antigen it binds to is not known. Qualities for individual bases were not recorded, and no much larger clone is one base off. The trial excluded patients who had a history of autoimmune disease or who were on systemic immunosuppression. Peripheral blood for TCR sequencing was drawn from every dose cohort at baseline, at cycle 4 day 1 and at cycle 7 day 1. The samples were taken from a phase I, first-in-human, multicenter, open-label dose-escalation trial of ivuxolimab. Adults with locally advanced or metastatic melanoma, renal cell carcinoma, hepatocellular carcinoma or head and neck squamous cell carcinoma were enrolled in the trial. Before TCR sequencing, CD4+ T cells and CD8+ T cells were sorted from peripheral blood as separate populations. According to the germline V gene, CDR1 reads SGHRS and CDR2 reads YFSETQ. V and J lose 4 bases and 6 bases, and a span of 13 bases separates them. Counted from cysteine to phenylalanine, this CDR3 has 14 amino acids. The kept DNA is CDR3 alone, 42 bases in frame from the first base.

This entry belongs to a study of OX40 agonist ivuxolimab in advanced cancers. In the study overall: Ivuxolimab, which targeted the costimulatory receptor OX40 (CD134), was an agonistic, fully human IgG2 monoclonal antibody. Partial responses occurred in three dose-escalation patients, of whom one had hepatocellular carcinoma and two had cutaneous melanoma. The paper covers the monotherapy dose-escalation part of the phase I ivuxolimab trial, which included N ≈ 50 patients. Prior anti-PD-1, anti-PD-L1 or anti-CTLA-4 therapy was permitted, and 40% to 50% of dose-escalation patients had received checkpoint inhibitors. Among the roughly 50 dose-escalation patients, approximately 20 had hepatocellular carcinoma, 15 or so melanoma, 9 renal cell carcinoma and 9 head and neck cancer. In the dose-escalation cohort, 75% to 90% of patients were male, and the mean age was 60 years with a range of 23 to 79. Peripheral TCRbeta sequencing was intended to test whether TCR sequence diversity was altered and clonal T-cell expansion was caused by ivuxolimab. Intravenous ivuxolimab was administered to patients every 2 weeks at six dose levels: 0.01, 0.1, 0.3, 1.5, 3 and 10 mg/kg. Here is what the overall study found, with its caveats: Partial responders in the 0.1-3.0 mg/kg groups had among the lowest normalized peripheral clonal expansion, especially among CD8+ T cells. At doses of 0.1 to 3.0 mg/kg, clonal expansion of both CD4+ and CD8+ T cells in blood was seen between baseline and week 6. The antigen specificity of the peripheral T cells that underwent clonal expansion was not determined. Low levels of normalized T-cell clonal expansion were also seen in some nonresponding patients. On average, CD8+ T cells showed more expanded clones than CD4+ T cells after ivuxolimab.

Genomic DNA was isolated from the sorted cells so that the TCRbeta CDR3 region could be sequenced. The immunoSEQ Assay was used for sequencing of TCRbeta CDR3 regions. This is the immuneACCESS table as TCRdb keeps it, with only in-frame sequences that have V and J called. A part of the clones is gone; compared with another copy, unresolved V genes explain less than half, and the rest is unexplained. The sample table lists about 110,000 clones, more than 85% of them with a count of one. The ten largest clones take up around 0.7% of the sample. The chain uses TRBV5-1 and TRBJ2-2; the D gene assignment is perhaps TRBD1 or TRBD2, with each matching 6 bases. This receptor was taken from an adult with an advanced solid tumor such as melanoma, head and neck, liver or kidney cancer. Sequences were derived from CD4+ or CD8+ T cells sorted from blood, sampled in a trial of the OX40 agonist ivuxolimab. This receptor carries the CDR3 CASSPAGQSGELFF. Read as DNA, the sequence is TGCGCCAGCAGCCCGGCGGGACAATCCGGGGAGCTGTTTTTT.